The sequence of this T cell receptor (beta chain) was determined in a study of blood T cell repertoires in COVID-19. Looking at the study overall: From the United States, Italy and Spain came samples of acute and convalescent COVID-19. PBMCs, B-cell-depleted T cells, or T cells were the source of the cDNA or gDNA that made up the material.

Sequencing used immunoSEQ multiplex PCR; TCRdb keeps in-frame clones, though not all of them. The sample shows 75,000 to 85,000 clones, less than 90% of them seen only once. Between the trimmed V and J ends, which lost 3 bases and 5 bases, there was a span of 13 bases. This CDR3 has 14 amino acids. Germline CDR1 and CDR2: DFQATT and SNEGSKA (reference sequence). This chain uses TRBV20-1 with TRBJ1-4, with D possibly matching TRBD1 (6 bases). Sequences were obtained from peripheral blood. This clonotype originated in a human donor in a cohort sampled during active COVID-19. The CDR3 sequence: CSASPQGWNEKLFF. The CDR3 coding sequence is TGCAGTGCTAGTCCACAGGGCTGGAATGAAAAACTGTTTTTT.